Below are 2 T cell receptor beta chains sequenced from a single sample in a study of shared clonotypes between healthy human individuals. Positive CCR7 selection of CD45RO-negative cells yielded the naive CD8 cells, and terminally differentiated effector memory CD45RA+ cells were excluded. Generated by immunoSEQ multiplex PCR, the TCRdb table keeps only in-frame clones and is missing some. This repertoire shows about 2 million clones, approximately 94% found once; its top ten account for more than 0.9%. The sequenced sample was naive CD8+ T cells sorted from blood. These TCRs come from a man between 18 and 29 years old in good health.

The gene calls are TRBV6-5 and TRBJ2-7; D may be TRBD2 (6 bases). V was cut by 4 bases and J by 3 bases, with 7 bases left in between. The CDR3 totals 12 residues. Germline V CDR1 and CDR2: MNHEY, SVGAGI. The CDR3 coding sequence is TGTGCCAGCAGTTGGGGACTCTACGAGCAGTACTTC. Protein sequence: CASSWGLYEQYF.

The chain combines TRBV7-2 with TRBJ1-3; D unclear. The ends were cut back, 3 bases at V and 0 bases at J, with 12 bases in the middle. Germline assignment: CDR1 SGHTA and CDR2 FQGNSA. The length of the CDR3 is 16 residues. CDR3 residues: CASSFDPRSSGNTIYF. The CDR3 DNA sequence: TGTGCCAGCAGCTTTGACCCCAGGAGCTCTGGAAACACCATATATTTT.